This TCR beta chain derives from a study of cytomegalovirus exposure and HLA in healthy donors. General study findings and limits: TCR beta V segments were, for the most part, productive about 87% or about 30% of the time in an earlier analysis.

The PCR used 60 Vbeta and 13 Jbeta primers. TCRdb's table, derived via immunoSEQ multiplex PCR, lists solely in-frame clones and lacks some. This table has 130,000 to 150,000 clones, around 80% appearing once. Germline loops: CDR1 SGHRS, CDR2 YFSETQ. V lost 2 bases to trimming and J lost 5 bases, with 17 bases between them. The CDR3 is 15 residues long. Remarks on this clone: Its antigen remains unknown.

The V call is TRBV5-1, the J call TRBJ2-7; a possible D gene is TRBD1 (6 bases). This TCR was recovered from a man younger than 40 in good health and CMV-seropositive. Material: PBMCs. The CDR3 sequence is CASSFWGRGDNEQYF. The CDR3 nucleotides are TGCGCCAGCAGCTTCTGGGGCAGGGGTGACAACGAGCAGTACTTC.